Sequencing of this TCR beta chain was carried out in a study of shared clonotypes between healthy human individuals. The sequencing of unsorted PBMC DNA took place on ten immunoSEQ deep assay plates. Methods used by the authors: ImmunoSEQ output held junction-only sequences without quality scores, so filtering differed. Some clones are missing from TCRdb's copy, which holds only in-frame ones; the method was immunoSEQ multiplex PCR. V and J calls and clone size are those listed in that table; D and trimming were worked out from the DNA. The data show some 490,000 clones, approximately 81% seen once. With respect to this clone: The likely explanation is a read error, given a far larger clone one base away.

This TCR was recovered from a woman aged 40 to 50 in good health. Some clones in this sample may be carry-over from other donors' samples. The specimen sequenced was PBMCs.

In nucleotides, the CDR3 is TGTGCCATCAGTGAGTCAGTGGACAGGGTCAATCAGCCCCAGCATTTT. It encodes CAISESVDRVNQPQHF. V gene TRBV10-3 combines with J gene TRBJ1-5, with 8 bases lining up with TRBD1. This CDR3 is built from 16 residues. Germline assignment: CDR1 ENHRY and CDR2 SYGVKD. After removal of 0 bases from V and 3 bases from J, the junction contained 4 bases not matched to a gene.